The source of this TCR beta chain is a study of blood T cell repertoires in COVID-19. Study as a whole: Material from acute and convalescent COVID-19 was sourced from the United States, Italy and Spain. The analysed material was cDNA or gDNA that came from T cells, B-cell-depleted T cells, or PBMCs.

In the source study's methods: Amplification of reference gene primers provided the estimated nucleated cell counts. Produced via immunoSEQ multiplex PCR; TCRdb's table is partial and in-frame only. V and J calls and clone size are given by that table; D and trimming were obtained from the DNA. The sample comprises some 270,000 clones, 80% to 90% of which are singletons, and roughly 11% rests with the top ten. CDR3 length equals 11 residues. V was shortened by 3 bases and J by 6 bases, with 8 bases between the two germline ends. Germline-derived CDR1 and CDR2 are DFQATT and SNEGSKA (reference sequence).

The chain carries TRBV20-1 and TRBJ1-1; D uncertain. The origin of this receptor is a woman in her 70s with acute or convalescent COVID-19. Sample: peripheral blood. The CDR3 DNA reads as TGCAGTGCTAGGGAGGTGCCTGAAGCTTTCTTT. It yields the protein CSAREVPEAFF.